Listed below are T cell receptor beta chains from one sample, sequenced in a study of shared clonotypes between healthy human individuals. The table came from immunoSEQ multiplex PCR; TCRdb's copy has only in-frame clones and leaves some out. This table holds millions of clones, roughly 94% found once. The sample was naive CD4+ T cells sorted from blood. The receptors were gathered from a young man in good health. Both conserved end residues are part of each CDR3. A D gene is named only where the DNA matches it firmly. Only some rows state a clone size, as once, few, many or a class for expanded clones.

CDR3 length	V gene	clone size	J gene	D gene	CDR3 protein	CDR3 DNA
17	TRBV21-1	NA	TRBJ2-4	NA	CASSKQRAFLAKNIQYF	TGTGCCAGCAGCAAGCAAAGGGCTTTCTTAGCCAAAAACATTCAGTACTTC
14	TRBV11-2	NA	TRBJ2-7	NA	CASSLLAGLYEQYF	TGTGCCAGCAGCTTACTGGCGGGCCTTTACGAGCAGTACTTC
17	TRBV4-1	NA	TRBJ1-4	TRBD1	CASSPGTGGSRGEKLFF	TGCGCCAGCAGCCCCGGGACAGGGGGCTCGCGAGGTGAAAAACTGTTTTTT
14	TRBV28	once	TRBJ2-3	TRBD2	CASSSGTTTDTQYF	TGTGCCAGCAGTTCTGGGACTACCACAGATACGCAGTATTTT
16	TRBV9	NA	TRBJ1-1	NA	CASSVTDGPYHEAAFF	TGTGCCAGCAGCGTCACCGACGGGCCTTACCACGAAGCGGCTTTCTTT
15	TRBV5-1	NA	TRBJ1-1	NA	CASSPAVGSRTEAFF	TGCGCCAGCAGCCCCGCGGTGGGATCGAGGACTGAAGCTTTCTTT
20	TRBV18	NA	TRBJ1-6	TRBD1	CASSPFPHRQGRLEDSPLHF	TGTGCCAGCTCACCATTTCCCCACCGACAGGGTAGGTTGGAAGATTCACCCCTCCACTTT
16	TRBV19	NA	TRBJ2-5	TRBD2	CASSQGLAGGQETQYF	TGTGCCAGTAGCCAAGGACTAGCGGGAGGGCAAGAGACCCAGTACTTC
14	TRBV5-6	NA	TRBJ1-2	NA	CASSLPEGIYGYTF	TGTGCCAGCAGCTTGCCCGAAGGAATCTATGGCTACACCTTC
15	TRBV9	NA	TRBJ2-1	TRBD2	CASSVSSGGYNEQFF	TGTGCCAGCAGCGTGTCTAGCGGGGGTTACAATGAGCAGTTCTTC
13	TRBV27	NA	TRBJ2-2	TRBD1	CASRDRGAGELFF	TGTGCCAGCAGGGACAGGGGGGCCGGGGAGCTGTTTTTT
14	TRBV19	NA	TRBJ2-5	TRBD1	CASRHPGGQETQYF	TGTGCCAGTAGACATCCAGGGGGTCAGGAGACCCAGTACTTC
15	TRBV7-9	NA	TRBJ2-2	TRBD1	CASSLWTGNTGELFF	TGTGCCAGCAGCCTTTGGACAGGGAACACCGGGGAGCTGTTTTTT
14	TRBV6-5	NA	TRBJ2-3	NA	CASRNRQYLDTQYF	TGTGCCAGCAGAAACCGACAGTACCTAGATACGCAGTATTTT
13	TRBV19	NA	TRBJ1-6	NA	CASSIRVNSPLHF	TGTGCCAGTAGTATAAGGGTTAATTCACCCCTCCACTTT
14	TRBV5-1	few	TRBJ2-3	NA	CASSLYSGPDTQYF	TGCGCCAGCAGCTTGTATTCAGGGCCAGATACGCAGTATTTT